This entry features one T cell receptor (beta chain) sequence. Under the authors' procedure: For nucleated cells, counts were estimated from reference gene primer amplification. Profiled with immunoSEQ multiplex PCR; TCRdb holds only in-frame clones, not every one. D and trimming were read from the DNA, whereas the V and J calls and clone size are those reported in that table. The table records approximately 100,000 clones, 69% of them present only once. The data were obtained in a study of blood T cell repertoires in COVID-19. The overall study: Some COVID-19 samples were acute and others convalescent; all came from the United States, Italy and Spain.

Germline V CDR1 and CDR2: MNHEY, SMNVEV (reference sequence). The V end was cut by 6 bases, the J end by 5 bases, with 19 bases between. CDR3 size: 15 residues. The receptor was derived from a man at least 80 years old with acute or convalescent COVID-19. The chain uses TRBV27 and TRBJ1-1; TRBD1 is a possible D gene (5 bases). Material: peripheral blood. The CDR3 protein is CASSLGGVGVTEAFF. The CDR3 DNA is TGTGCCAGCAGCCTCGGGGGGGTCGGGGTTACTGAAGCTTTCTTT.